The subject of this entry is one T cell receptor beta chain. There are 15 residues in the CDR3. The germline V and J ends were trimmed by 4 bases and 3 bases, with 13 bases remaining between them. CDR1 KGHSH and CDR2 LQKENI come from the germline V gene. The Seattle patients, enrolled during active infection, were followed longitudinally. The sample is drawn from a study of blood T cell repertoires in COVID-19. Whole-study context: The United States, Italy and Spain supplied acute and convalescent COVID-19 samples. In each case, the material was cDNA or gDNA derived from T cells, B-cell-depleted T cells, or PBMCs.

In the original workflow: Reference gene primer amplification yielded estimated nucleated cell counts. Using immunoSEQ multiplex PCR, the repertoire was profiled, and TCRdb retains in-frame clones only, with some absent. Clone size and the V and J calls come from that table; the DNA yielded D and trimming. The table has approximately 70,000 clones, about four fifths seen once. The V call is TRBV18, the J call TRBJ2-1, with D tentatively TRBD1 (6 bases). The sample taken for sequencing was peripheral blood. The TCR sequence derives from a man between 60 and 75 years old with COVID-19, enrolled during active disease. The CDR3 DNA reads as TGTGCCAGCTCACAGGCCTACAGGGACTACAATGAGCAGTTCTTC. It is translated as CASSQAYRDYNEQFF.